This paragraph covers one T cell receptor (beta chain) sequence. The antigen is unknown. The sample is drawn from a study of cytomegalovirus exposure and HLA in healthy donors. Study-wide background: When 350 to 500 donors were genotyped, roughly 78% of them were found to fall in the Caucasian-associated ancestry cluster. Notes on the study in general: Cytomegalovirus association was listed for approximately 150 TCR beta chains.

Amplification used 60 Vbeta primers and 13 Jbeta primers. TCRdb's table, derived via immunoSEQ multiplex PCR, lists solely in-frame clones and lacks some. The table includes fewer than 100,000 clones, around 80% detected once. Germline-derived CDR1 and CDR2 are LNHNV and YYDKDF (reference sequence). This CDR3 spans 15 amino acids. Trimming took 4 bases from V and 11 from J, leaving 24 bases between them. V usage is TRBV15 and J usage is TRBJ2-7, with a possible D match to TRBD2 (5 bases). This TCR was recovered from a male donor in good health and CMV-seropositive. The sample taken for sequencing was PBMCs. CDR3 DNA sequence: TGTGCCACCAGCACAGATCTGAACAGACGGCCCGGGGAGTACTTC. As protein: CATSTDLNRRPGEYF.